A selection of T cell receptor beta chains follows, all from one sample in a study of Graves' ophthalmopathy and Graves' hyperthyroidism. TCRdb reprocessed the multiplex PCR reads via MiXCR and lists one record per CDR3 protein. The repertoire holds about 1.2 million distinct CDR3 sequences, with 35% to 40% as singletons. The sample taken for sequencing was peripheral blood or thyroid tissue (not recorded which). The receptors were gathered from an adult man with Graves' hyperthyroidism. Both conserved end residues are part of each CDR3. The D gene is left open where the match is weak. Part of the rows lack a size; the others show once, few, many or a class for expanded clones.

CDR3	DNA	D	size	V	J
CASSFRSGGRYEQYF	TGTGCCAGCAGCTTTAGAAGCGGGGGGCGCTACGAGCAGTACTTC	TRBD2	many	TRBV7-9	TRBJ2-7
CASSPQGLYSNQPQHF	TGTGCCAGCAGCCCGCAGGGTCTATATAGCAATCAGCCCCAGCATTTT	NA	many	TRBV7-2	TRBJ1-5
CASSSGRTYKQYF	TGTGCCAGCAGCTCGGGACGAACCTACAAGCAGTACTTC	NA	NA	TRBV7-2	TRBJ2-7
CAIRSGGLTYEQYF	TGTGCCATCAGGAGCGGGGGTCTGACCTACGAGCAGTACTTC	TRBD2	NA	TRBV10-3	TRBJ2-7
CASASLGRGSPLHF	TGTGCCAGTGCTAGTCTGGGGCGAGGTTCACCCCTCCACTTT	NA	NA	TRBV19	TRBJ1-6
CASSLGLAGAIEGGELFF	TGTGCCAGCAGCCTTGGACTAGCGGGAGCGATCGAGGGAGGGGAGCTGTTTTTT	TRBD2	many	TRBV7-6	TRBJ2-2
CASSGSRREGSNEQYF	TGTGCCAGCAGCGGAAGTCGGCGGGAGGGGAGCAATGAGCAGTACTTC	TRBD2	NA	TRBV9	TRBJ2-7
CSVEHLQGFYGYTF	TGCAGCGTCGAACATCTTCAGGGGTTCTATGGCTACACCTTC	NA	many	TRBV29-1	TRBJ1-2
CSVRTSGRLGTGELFF	TGCAGCGTGCGGACTAGCGGGAGGTTGGGCACCGGGGAGCTGTTTTTT	TRBD2	NA	TRBV29-1	TRBJ2-2
CASYLRMSTEAFF	TGTGCCAGTTACCTGAGGATGAGCACTGAAGCTTTCTTT	NA	many	TRBV19	TRBJ1-1
CAPGSAGNQPQHF	TGTGCCCCCGGATCCGCGGGCAATCAGCCCCAGCATTTT	NA	NA	TRBV9	TRBJ1-5
CSAGPQPAETQYF	TGCAGTGCGGGACCCCAACCGGCAGAGACCCAGTACTTC	NA	many	TRBV20-1	TRBJ2-5
CASSDKGTTNEKLFF	TGTGCCAGCAGTGACAAGGGAACAACTAATGAAAAACTGTTTTTT	NA	many	TRBV2	TRBJ1-4
CASSVDLGGPNEAFF	TGTGCCAGCAGCGTAGATTTAGGGGGACCTAATGAAGCTTTCTTT	NA	NA	TRBV9	TRBJ1-1
CSARDASGGRRTDTQYF	TGCAGTGCTAGAGATGCTAGCGGGGGGCGGCGGACAGATACGCAGTATTTT	TRBD2	few	TRBV20-1	TRBJ2-3
CASSMGSLRDGGHQETQYF	TGTGCCAGTAGTATGGGTTCACTCAGGGACGGCGGACACCAAGAGACCCAGTACTTC	NA	many	TRBV19	TRBJ2-5
CASSYDLKTAYF	TGTGCCAGCAGTTACGATCTGAAAACGGCGTACTTC	NA	NA	TRBV10-3	TRBJ2-7
CASSEKAGPPRETQYF	TGTGCCAGCAGTGAGAAAGCGGGGCCCCCGAGGGAGACCCAGTACTTC	TRBD2	few	TRBV6-5	TRBJ2-5
CATSSRRIAVNTEAFF	TGTGCCACCAGCAGTAGAAGGATTGCGGTGAACACTGAAGCTTTCTTT	NA	many	TRBV15	TRBJ1-1
CASKRGASLGQETQYF	TGTGCCAGCAAGCGGGGAGCCTCCCTCGGGCAAGAGACCCAGTACTTC	TRBD2	once	TRBV27	TRBJ2-5
CASSESAGTTEAFF	TGCGCCAGCAGTGAGTCTGCAGGGACGACTGAAGCTTTCTTT	NA	NA	TRBV10-2	TRBJ1-1
CATSQTGRDLNQPQHF	TGTGCCACCAGCCAAACCGGCAGGGACCTTAATCAGCCCCAGCATTTT	NA	many	TRBV15	TRBJ1-5
CASSSSFQSSYEQYF	TGCGCCAGCAGTTCCTCGTTCCAAAGCTCCTACGAGCAGTACTTC	NA	NA	TRBV5-1	TRBJ2-7
CASSRVMGLMNSPLHF	TGTGCCAGCAGCCGCGTGATGGGGTTGATGAATTCACCCCTCCACTTT	NA	many	TRBV7-8	TRBJ1-6
CSARVDGRETGELFF	TGCAGTGCTAGAGTCGACGGGAGGGAAACCGGGGAGCTGTTTTTT	TRBD2	many	TRBV20-1	TRBJ2-2
CASSLGTGELYEQYF	TGTGCCAGCAGCTTAGGGACAGGGGAGCTCTACGAGCAGTACTTC	TRBD1	many	TRBV13	TRBJ2-7
CASSFGGRGSNQPQHF	TGTGCCAGCAGTTTTGGGGGCCGTGGTAGCAATCAGCCCCAGCATTTT	NA	NA	TRBV12-3/TRBV12-4	TRBJ1-5
CASAIGNNSPLHF	TGTGCCAGCGCGATAGGAAATAATTCACCCCTCCACTTT	NA	many	TRBV7-3	TRBJ1-6
CASSPLGQGGPNQPQHF	TGTGCCAGCAGCCCGCTCGGACAGGGCGGCCCGAATCAGCCCCAGCATTTT	TRBD1	many	TRBV7-7	TRBJ1-5
CASSRDLGQPQHF	TGTGCCAGCAGCCGAGATCTGGGGCAGCCCCAGCATTTT	NA	NA	TRBV4-2	TRBJ1-5
CAEAGGRGYGYTF	TGTGCCGAGGCAGGGGGGCGAGGCTATGGCTACACCTTC	TRBD1	few	TRBV25-1	TRBJ1-2
CASRSGTAPEKLFF	TGTGCCAGCAGGTCCGGGACAGCGCCTGAAAAACTGTTTTTT	TRBD1	NA	TRBV2	TRBJ1-4
CASRWTVWGDAEAFF	TGTGCCAGCCGATGGACAGTGTGGGGAGACGCTGAAGCTTTCTTT	NA	many	TRBV2	TRBJ1-1
CASSQATGITEAFF	TGTGCCAGCAGCCAAGCTACAGGGATTACTGAAGCTTTCTTT	NA	once	TRBV3-1	TRBJ1-1
CASSIQGAGNTEAFF	TGTGCCAGCAGCATACAGGGGGCGGGCAACACTGAAGCTTTCTTT	TRBD1	few	TRBV28	TRBJ1-1
CSVDRGGEAFF	TGCAGCGTTGACCGGGGAGGAGAAGCTTTCTTT	NA	NA	TRBV29-1	TRBJ1-1
CASSHFIGGNTGELSW	TGTGCCAGCTCTCATTTTATAGGGGGGAACACCGGGGAGCTGTCTTGG	NA	NA	TRBV9	TRBJ2-2
CASSSNQGSYEQYF	TGTGCCAGCAGCAGTAATCAGGGGTCCTACGAGCAGTACTTC	NA	many	TRBV4-2	TRBJ2-7
CASSRTNHEQYF	TGCGCCAGCAGCAGGACGAACCACGAGCAGTACTTC	NA	many	TRBV5-1	TRBJ2-7
CASSPLLAGGTQETQYF	TGTGCCAGCAGCCCACTACTAGCGGGGGGGACCCAAGAGACCCAGTACTTC	TRBD2	many	TRBV5-6	TRBJ2-5
CASSVGGARTNEKLFF	TGTGCCAGCAGCGTAGGAGGGGCGCGGACTAATGAAAAACTGTTTTTT	NA	few	TRBV9	TRBJ1-4
CASSFTGLNYGYTF	TGTGCCAGCAGTTTCACCGGACTCAACTATGGCTACACCTTC	NA	NA	TRBV25-1	TRBJ1-2